This TCR beta chain derives from a study of T cells in Graves' hyperthyroidism and ophthalmopathy. Study background: Peripheral blood was drawn at first diagnosis, prior to all treatment. Study-level points and caveats: Before onset, by a median of around six months, the model predicted ophthalmopathy.

This clonotype has a count of ten or more. Its antigen is not identified. The CDR3 regions of TCR beta were amplified from RNA transcripts. HTBI primers were employed in a first-round RT-PCR of the TCR CDR3. TCRdb re-called the multiplex PCR reads with MiXCR, one entry per CDR3 protein. The data contain about 560,000 distinct CDR3 sequences, 16% of them seen just once; the ten biggest clones take up 15% to 20%. Trimming stripped 2 bases from V and 7 bases from J, with 11 bases between. The CDR3 contains 14 residues. This clonotype originated in a woman under 30 with Graves' hyperthyroidism. Source material: blood. The chain links TRBV12-3 or TRBV12-4 to TRBJ2-2; weak D call: TRBD1 (5 bases). CDR3 in amino acids: CASSLTRDGGELFF. CDR3 nucleotides: TGTGCCAGCAGTTTAACCAGGGATGGCGGGGAGCTGTTTTTT.